A selection of T cell receptor beta chains follows, all from one sample in a study of blood T cells in healthy people across ages. Via MiXCR, TCRdb re-called the 5' RACE reads, giving one row per CDR3 protein. The repertoire has over 700,000 distinct CDR3 sequences, 20% to 25% of them found once; the top ten carry 9.4%. The same specimen was also included in a second study, on T cells of mothers and their children.

Sequencing was performed on blood. The origin of the receptors is a boy younger than 18 in good health. Each CDR3 is given with its conserved first and last residue. The order of the fields is CDR3 length, V gene, clone size, J gene, D gene, CDR3 DNA, CDR3 protein. D genes are given only for firm matches. Only part of the rows carry a size: once, few, many, or a class if the clone is expanded.

16	TRBV15	-	TRBJ1-5	-	TGTGCCACCAGCAGAGATCTAGTCAGCAACAATCAGCCCCAGCATTTT	CATSRDLVSNNQPQHF
15	TRBV28	-	TRBJ2-7	-	TGTGCCAGCAGTCCAGGACCTTTGGCGTCCTACGAGCAGTACTTC	CASSPGPLASYEQYF
16	TRBV29-1	-	TRBJ2-5	TRBD2	TGCAGCGTTGAAGGTTTCTGGCGGGAGCCGGAAGAGACCCAGTACTTC	CSVEGFWREPEETQYF
18	TRBV15	-	TRBJ1-4	TRBD1	TGTGCCACCAGCAGAGAGGTCGCCCGGACAGGGTTAACCGAAAAACTGTTTTTT	CATSREVARTGLTEKLFF
15	TRBV20-1	-	TRBJ2-1	TRBD2	TGCAGTGCTAGAGATATAGCGGGGAACTACAATGAGCAGTTCTTC	CSARDIAGNYNEQFF
13	TRBV29-1	few	TRBJ2-7	TRBD2	TGCAGCGTTGCAAGCGGGACGGGCGACGAGCAGTACTTC	CSVASGTGDEQYF
15	TRBV5-1	-	TRBJ2-4	TRBD2	TGCGCCAGCAGTGCGGGGGGTGACGCTCTAAACATTCAGTACTTC	CASSAGGDALNIQYF
16	TRBV7-2	few	TRBJ2-1	-	TGTGCCAGCAGCAAAAGCCGGGCCGAAGCGAACAATGAGCAGTTCTTC	CASSKSRAEANNEQFF
14	TRBV9	many	TRBJ2-7	TRBD2	TGTGCCAGCAGCGTCGGCGGGAGTGGGTACGAGCAGTACTTC	CASSVGGSGYEQYF
13	TRBV29-1	-	TRBJ2-1	TRBD2	TGCAGCGTTGAAGGACTAGCGGCTAATGAGCAGTTCTTC	CSVEGLAANEQFF
14	TRBV28	-	TRBJ2-7	-	TGTGCCAGCAGCATGGGACTCGCTGGCTACGAGCAGTACTTC	CASSMGLAGYEQYF
15	TRBV6-6	few	TRBJ2-1	-	TGTGCCAGCAGTATGGGACGTGGGGACAACAATGAGCAGTTCTTC	CASSMGRGDNNEQFF
14	TRBV9	-	TRBJ2-7	-	TGTGCCGGCAGCGTACGCGTTAGCTCCTACGAGCAGTACTTC	CAGSVRVSSYEQYF
18	TRBV6-1	few	TRBJ1-3	-	TGTGCCAGCAGTGAACACCTGACGGGGGCGGTTTCTGGAAACACCATATATTTT	CASSEHLTGAVSGNTIYF